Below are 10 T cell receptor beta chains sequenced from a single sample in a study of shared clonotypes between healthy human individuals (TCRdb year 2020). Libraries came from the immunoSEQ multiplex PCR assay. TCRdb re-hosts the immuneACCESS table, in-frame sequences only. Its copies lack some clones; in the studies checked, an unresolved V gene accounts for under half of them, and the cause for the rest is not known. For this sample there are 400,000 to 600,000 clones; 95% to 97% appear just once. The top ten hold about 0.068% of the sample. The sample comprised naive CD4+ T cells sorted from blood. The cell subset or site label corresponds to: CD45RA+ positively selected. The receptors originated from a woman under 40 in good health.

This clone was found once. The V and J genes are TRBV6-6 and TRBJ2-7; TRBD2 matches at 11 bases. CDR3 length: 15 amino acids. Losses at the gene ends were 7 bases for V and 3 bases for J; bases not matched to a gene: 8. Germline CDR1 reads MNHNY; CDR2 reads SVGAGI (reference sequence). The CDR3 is CASTSAGTSGYEQYF. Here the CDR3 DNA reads TGTGCCAGCACTTCCGCCGGGACTAGCGGCTACGAGCAGTACTTC.

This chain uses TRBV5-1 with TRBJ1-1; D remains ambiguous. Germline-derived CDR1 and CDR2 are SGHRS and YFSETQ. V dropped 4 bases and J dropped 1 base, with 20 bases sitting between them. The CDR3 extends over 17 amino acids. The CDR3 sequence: CASSNRAARHRNTEAFF. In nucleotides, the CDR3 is TGCGCCAGCAGCAACCGGGCCGCTAGACACCGGAACACTGAAGCTTTCTTT.

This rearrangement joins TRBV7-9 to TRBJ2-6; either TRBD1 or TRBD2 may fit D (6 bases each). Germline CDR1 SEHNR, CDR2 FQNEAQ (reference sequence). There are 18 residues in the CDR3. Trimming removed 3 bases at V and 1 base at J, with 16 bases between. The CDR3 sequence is CASSFGGTPLSGANVLTF. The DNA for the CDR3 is TGTGCCAGCAGCTTCGGCGGGACACCTTTATCTGGGGCCAACGTCCTGACTTTC.

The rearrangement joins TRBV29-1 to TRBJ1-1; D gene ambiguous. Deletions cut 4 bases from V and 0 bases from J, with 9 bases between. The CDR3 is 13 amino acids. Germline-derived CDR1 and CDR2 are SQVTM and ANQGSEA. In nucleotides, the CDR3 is TGCAGCGTTGTTTCGATTATGAACACTGAAGCTTTCTTT. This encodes CSVVSIMNTEAFF.

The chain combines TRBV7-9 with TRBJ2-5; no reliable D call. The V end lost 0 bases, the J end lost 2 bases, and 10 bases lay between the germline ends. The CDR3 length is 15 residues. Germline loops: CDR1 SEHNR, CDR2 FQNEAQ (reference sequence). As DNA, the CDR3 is TGTGCCAGCAGCTTAGCCAGGACCTTTCAAGAGACCCAGTACTTC. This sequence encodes CASSLARTFQETQYF.

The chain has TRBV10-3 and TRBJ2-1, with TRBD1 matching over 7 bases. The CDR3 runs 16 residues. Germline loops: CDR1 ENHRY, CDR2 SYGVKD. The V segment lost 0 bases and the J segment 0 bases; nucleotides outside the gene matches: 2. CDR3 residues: CAISESSGGSYNEQFF. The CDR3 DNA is TGTGCCATCAGTGAGTCATCAGGGGGCTCCTACAATGAGCAGTTCTTC.

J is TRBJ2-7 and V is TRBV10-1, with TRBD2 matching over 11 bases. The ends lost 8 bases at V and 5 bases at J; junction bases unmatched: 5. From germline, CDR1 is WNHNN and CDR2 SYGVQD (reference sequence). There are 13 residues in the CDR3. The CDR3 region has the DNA TGCGCCAGCGCACTAGCGGGAGTCCACGAGCAGTACTTC. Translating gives CASALAGVHEQYF.

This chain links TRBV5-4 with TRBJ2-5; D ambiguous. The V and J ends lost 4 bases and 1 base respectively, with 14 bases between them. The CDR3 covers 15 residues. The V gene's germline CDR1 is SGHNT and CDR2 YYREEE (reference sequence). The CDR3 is CASSQDLQIQETQYF. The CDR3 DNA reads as TGTGCCAGCAGCCAAGATCTACAGATCCAAGAGACCCAGTACTTC.

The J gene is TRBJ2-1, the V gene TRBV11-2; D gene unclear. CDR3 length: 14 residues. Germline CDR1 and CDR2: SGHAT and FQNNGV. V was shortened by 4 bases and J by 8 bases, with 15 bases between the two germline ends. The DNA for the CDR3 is TGTGCCAGCAGCTCCCCCCTCAGGTTCCATGAGCAGTTCTTC. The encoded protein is CASSSPLRFHEQFF.

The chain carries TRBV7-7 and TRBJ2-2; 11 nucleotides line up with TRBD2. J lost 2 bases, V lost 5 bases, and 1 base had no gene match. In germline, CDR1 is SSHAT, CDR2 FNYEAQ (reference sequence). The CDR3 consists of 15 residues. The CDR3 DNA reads TGTGCCAGCAGCCGACTAGCGGGAAACACCGGGGAGCTGTTTTTT. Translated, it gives CASSRLAGNTGELFF.